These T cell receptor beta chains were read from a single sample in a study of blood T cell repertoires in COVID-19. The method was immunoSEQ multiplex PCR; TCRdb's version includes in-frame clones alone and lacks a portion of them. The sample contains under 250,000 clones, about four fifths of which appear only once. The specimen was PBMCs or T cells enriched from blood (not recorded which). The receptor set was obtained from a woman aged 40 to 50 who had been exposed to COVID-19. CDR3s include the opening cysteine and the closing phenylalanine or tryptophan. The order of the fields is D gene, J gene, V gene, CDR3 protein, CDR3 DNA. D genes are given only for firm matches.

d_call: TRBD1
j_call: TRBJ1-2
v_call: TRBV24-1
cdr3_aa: CATSPTGQGNYGYTF
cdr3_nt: TGTGCCACCAGTCCAACGGGACAGGGAAACTATGGCTACACCTTC

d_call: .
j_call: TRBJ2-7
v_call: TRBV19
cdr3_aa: CASSIGVGQGYEQYF
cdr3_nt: TGTGCCAGTAGTATCGGCGTGGGGCAAGGCTACGAGCAGTACTTC

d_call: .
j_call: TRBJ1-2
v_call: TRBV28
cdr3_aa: CASSSTAYGYTF
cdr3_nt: TGTGCCAGCAGTTCGACAGCCTATGGCTACACCTTC

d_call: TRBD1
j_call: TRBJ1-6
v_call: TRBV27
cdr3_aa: CASGLTGDYSPLHF
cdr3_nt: TGTGCCAGCGGACTCACAGGGGATTACTCACCCCTCCACTTT

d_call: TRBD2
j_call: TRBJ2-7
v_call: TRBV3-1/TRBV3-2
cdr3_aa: CASSQVASGGYEQYF
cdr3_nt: TGTGCCAGCAGCCAAGTGGCTAGCGGGGGCTACGAGCAGTACTTC

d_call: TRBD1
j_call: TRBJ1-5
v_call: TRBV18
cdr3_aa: CASSPGQGGQPQHF
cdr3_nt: TGTGCCAGCTCACCGGGGCAGGGGGGTCAGCCCCAGCATTTT

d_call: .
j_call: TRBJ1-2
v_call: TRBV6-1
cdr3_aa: CASSDPYGTSYGYTF
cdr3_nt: TGTGCCAGCAGTGACCCTTACGGGACATCCTATGGCTACACCTTC

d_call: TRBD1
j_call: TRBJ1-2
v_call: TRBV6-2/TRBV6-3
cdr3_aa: CASSPSDRVGYTF
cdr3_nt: TGTGCCAGCAGCCCCAGCGACAGGGTTGGCTACACCTTC

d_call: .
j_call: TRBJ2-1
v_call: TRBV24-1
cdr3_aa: CATSDFLGGEQFF
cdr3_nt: TGTGCCACCAGTGATTTTTTGGGGGGTGAGCAGTTCTTC

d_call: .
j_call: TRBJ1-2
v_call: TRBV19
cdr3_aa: CASSIGAGHYGYTF
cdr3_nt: TGTGCCAGTAGTATCGGCGCAGGGCACTATGGCTACACCTTC

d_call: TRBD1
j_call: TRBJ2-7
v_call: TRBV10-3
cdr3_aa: CAIRDRQGHEQYF
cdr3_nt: TGTGCCATCAGAGATCGACAGGGCCACGAGCAGTACTTC

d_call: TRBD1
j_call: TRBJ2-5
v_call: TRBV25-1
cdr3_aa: CASSAELGTGWLETQYF
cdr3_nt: TGTGCCAGCAGTGCCGAGCTCGGGACAGGGTGGTTGGAGACCCAGTACTTC

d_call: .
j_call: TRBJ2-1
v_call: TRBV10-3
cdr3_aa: CAISMRGGEQFF
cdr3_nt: TGTGCCATCAGCATGAGGGGGGGAGAGCAGTTCTTC

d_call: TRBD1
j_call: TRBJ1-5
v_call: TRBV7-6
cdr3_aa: CASSQGAGSNQPQHF
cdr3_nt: TGTGCCAGCAGCCAGGGGGCGGGTAGCAATCAGCCCCAGCATTTT